A selection of T cell receptor beta chains follows, all from one sample in a study of shared clonotypes between healthy human individuals. Sequencing used immunoSEQ multiplex PCR; TCRdb keeps in-frame clones, though not all of them. The sample records roughly 2,500,000 clones, 93% being singletons. The sequencing sample was made of naive CD4+ T cells from PBMCs. The receptors here all came from a man between 18 and 29 years old in good health. Some clones in this sample may be carry-over from other donors' samples. Each CDR3 is given with its conserved first and last residue. Size is stated for part of the rows, as once, few or many counts, or as a class when the clone is expanded.

J: TRBJ2-7; size: -; V: TRBV5-1; CDR3: CASNPGGLAGGNYEQYF
J: TRBJ2-3; size: -; V: TRBV5-1; CDR3: CATRPTASTDTQYF
J: TRBJ1-2; size: -; V: TRBV9; CDR3: CASSVTTGTYGYTF
J: TRBJ2-1; size: -; V: TRBV5-1; CDR3: CASSPPLTSEFNEQFF
J: TRBJ2-1; size: once; V: TRBV7-8; CDR3: CASSLAGLADNEQFF
J: TRBJ2-7; size: -; V: TRBV9; CDR3: CASSVGPGQTYEQYF
J: TRBJ2-2; size: -; V: TRBV5-1; CDR3: CASSIGTPNTGELFF
J: TRBJ2-7; size: -; V: TRBV19; CDR3: CASSRGQLYEQYF
J: TRBJ1-4; size: -; V: TRBV29-1; CDR3: CSVSDTTNEKLFF
J: TRBJ2-1; size: -; V: TRBV7-2; CDR3: CASSTTSGRLNEQFF
J: TRBJ2-5; size: -; V: TRBV5-1; CDR3: CASSLVVGQTQYF
J: TRBJ2-1; size: -; V: TRBV9; CDR3: CASSLRTPVDEQFF
J: TRBJ2-7; size: -; V: TRBV28; CDR3: CASSSPGTGTYEQYF
J: TRBJ2-7; size: -; V: TRBV2; CDR3: CASSQGQGGIYEQYF
J: TRBJ2-7; size: -; V: TRBV6-1; CDR3: CASSEAPGGYSYEQYF
J: TRBJ1-3; size: -; V: TRBV28; CDR3: CASTVTRPGSGNTIYF
J: TRBJ2-7; size: -; V: TRBV6-4; CDR3: CASSGPAPGQSPYEQYF
J: TRBJ2-1; size: -; V: TRBV5-1; CDR3: CASSFESIYNEQFF